These T cell receptor beta chains were read from a single sample in a study of OX40 agonist ivuxolimab in advanced cancers. TCRdb keeps only in-frame clones here, not all; method: immunoSEQ multiplex PCR. The sample holds tens of thousands of clones, around 90% seen once. The material sequenced was CD4+ or CD8+ T cells sorted from blood, taken in a trial of the OX40 agonist ivuxolimab. These receptors all come from an adult with an advanced solid tumor such as melanoma, head and neck, liver or kidney cancer. Each CDR3 is given with its conserved first and last residue. D genes are given only for firm matches. The listing skips clone size in some rows; elsewhere it reads once, few, many or a size class.

v_call,j_call,clone_size,d_call,cdr3_nt,cdr3_aa
TRBV27,TRBJ1-5,NA,NA,TGTGCCAGCAGTTTCAAACCTTATAGCAATCAGCCCCAGCATTTT,CASSFKPYSNQPQHF
TRBV5-1,TRBJ2-1,NA,NA,TGCGCCAGCTATATCGGTGGGGTCTCCTACAATGAGCAGTTCTTC,CASYIGGVSYNEQFF
TRBV20-1,TRBJ1-4,few,NA,TGCAGTGCTAGGTTCGGGAAACTGTTTTTT,CSARFGKLFF
TRBV9,TRBJ1-1,NA,TRBD1,TGTGCCAGCAGCGCGACAGGGGGCCCCACTGAAGCTTTCTTT,CASSATGGPTEAFF
TRBV7-9,TRBJ2-1,few,NA,TGTGCCAGCAGCTTACGGGGGGCTAACAATGAGCAGTTCTTC,CASSLRGANNEQFF
TRBV27,TRBJ2-3,NA,NA,TGTGCCAGCAGACCCCGTGGGGCAGATACGCAGTATTTT,CASRPRGADTQYF
TRBV28,TRBJ2-7,NA,NA,TGTGCCAGCAGTGCCCTTACTAAGCTTCGCGAGCAGTACTTC,CASSALTKLREQYF
TRBV28,TRBJ2-7,NA,TRBD1,TGTGCCAGCAGTTTATCCCAGGGGGCCTACGAGCAGTACTTC,CASSLSQGAYEQYF
TRBV6-1,TRBJ2-7,NA,NA,TGTGCCAGCCATACTACTCATCTGGGCTCCTACGAGCAGTACTTC,CASHTTHLGSYEQYF
TRBV7-9,TRBJ2-2,NA,NA,TGTGCCAGCAGCTTAGACAGAACCGGGGAGCTGTTTTTT,CASSLDRTGELFF
TRBV5-5,TRBJ2-7,NA,NA,TGTGCCAGCAGCCTCGGTCCGGGAGTGTCCTACGAGCAGTACTTC,CASSLGPGVSYEQYF
TRBV5-1,TRBJ2-7,NA,TRBD2,TGCGCCAGCAGCCCGAGCGGGAGCTTGGTCGAGCAGTACTTC,CASSPSGSLVEQYF
TRBV6-4,TRBJ2-3,NA,TRBD2,TGTGCCAGCAGTGTGGGAGCGGGAGAGGGAGATACGCAGTATTTT,CASSVGAGEGDTQYF